Listed below are T cell receptor beta chains from one sample, sequenced in a study of cytomegalovirus exposure and HLA in healthy donors. Only in-frame clones appear in the TCRdb table, and some are missing; sequencing was by immunoSEQ multiplex PCR. The sample records some 170,000 clones, around nine tenths being singletons. Sequencing was carried out using PBMCs. These receptors originate from a woman aged 18-35 years in good health and CMV-seronegative. CDR3s include the opening cysteine and the closing phenylalanine or tryptophan. A D gene is named only where the DNA matches it firmly. For some rows the clone size is stated as once, few or many, or as a class when expanded; others skip it.

v_call: TRBV19; clone_size: -; d_call: TRBD2; j_call: TRBJ2-7; cdr3_nt: TGTGCCACTAGGGGCGGGAGGGCCGCCGAGCAGTACTTC; cdr3_aa: CATRGGRAAEQYF
v_call: TRBV27; clone_size: -; d_call: -; j_call: TRBJ2-1; cdr3_nt: TGTGCCAGCAGTTTATCCGGGGAGCAGTTCTTC; cdr3_aa: CASSLSGEQFF
v_call: TRBV11-2; clone_size: -; d_call: TRBD1; j_call: TRBJ1-4; cdr3_nt: TGTGCCAGCAGCTTAGCTCCGAAGGACAGGAAGGATGAAAAACTGTTTTTT; cdr3_aa: CASSLAPKDRKDEKLFF
v_call: TRBV2; clone_size: -; d_call: -; j_call: TRBJ2-2; cdr3_nt: TGTGCCAGCAGTGAGTGGCAAGGGGAGCTGTTTTTT; cdr3_aa: CASSEWQGELFF
v_call: TRBV27; clone_size: -; d_call: TRBD2; j_call: TRBJ2-1; cdr3_nt: TGTGCCAGCAGTTTTGGACTAGCGGTCAATGAGCAGTTCTTC; cdr3_aa: CASSFGLAVNEQFF
v_call: TRBV6-1; clone_size: -; d_call: -; j_call: TRBJ2-2; cdr3_nt: TGTGCCAGCAGAGGGACTGTGGGGAAAACCGGGGAGCTGTTTTTT; cdr3_aa: CASRGTVGKTGELFF
v_call: TRBV9; clone_size: -; d_call: -; j_call: TRBJ1-3; cdr3_nt: TGTGCCAGCGGGGCAGGGGACCTCTCTGGAAACACCATATATTTT; cdr3_aa: CASGAGDLSGNTIYF
v_call: TRBV13; clone_size: -; d_call: -; j_call: TRBJ2-2; cdr3_nt: TGTGCCAGCAGCCGAGCGGGTTACACCGGGGAGCTGTTTTTT; cdr3_aa: CASSRAGYTGELFF
v_call: TRBV7-9; clone_size: -; d_call: -; j_call: TRBJ2-1; cdr3_nt: TGTGCCAGCAGCTCATTTACAGGGAATGAGCAGTTCTTC; cdr3_aa: CASSSFTGNEQFF
v_call: TRBV9; clone_size: -; d_call: TRBD2; j_call: TRBJ2-1; cdr3_nt: TGTGCCAGCAGCCCTAGCGGGGCGGCTTACAATGAGCAGTTCTTC; cdr3_aa: CASSPSGAAYNEQFF
v_call: TRBV7-9; clone_size: -; d_call: TRBD1; j_call: TRBJ1-1; cdr3_nt: TGTGCCATCCCCCAGGGGGTGAACACTGAAGCTTTCTTT; cdr3_aa: CAIPQGVNTEAFF
v_call: TRBV27; clone_size: -; d_call: TRBD1; j_call: TRBJ2-7; cdr3_nt: TGTGCCAGCAGTTTACTGATGGGACAGGGAGTTTACGAGCAGTACTTC; cdr3_aa: CASSLLMGQGVYEQYF
v_call: TRBV29-1; clone_size: -; d_call: -; j_call: TRBJ2-2; cdr3_nt: TGCAGCGTTTTTATTGAGGACGGGGAGCTGTTTTTT; cdr3_aa: CSVFIEDGELFF
v_call: TRBV9; clone_size: -; d_call: -; j_call: TRBJ1-1; cdr3_nt: TGTGCCAGCAGCCCACAGTCAAGGAACACTGAAGCTTTCTTT; cdr3_aa: CASSPQSRNTEAFF
v_call: TRBV4-2; clone_size: -; d_call: -; j_call: TRBJ1-6; cdr3_nt: TGTGCCAGCAGCCAAGATCTGGGGGGTCCGAGCTCCTATAATTCACCCCTCCACTTT; cdr3_aa: CASSQDLGGPSSYNSPLHF
v_call: TRBV30; clone_size: once; d_call: -; j_call: TRBJ2-2; cdr3_nt: TGTGCCTGGAGCGCGTACCCGGGGGCCGGGGAGCTGTTTTTT; cdr3_aa: CAWSAYPGAGELFF
v_call: TRBV7-9; clone_size: few; d_call: TRBD2; j_call: TRBJ2-1; cdr3_nt: TGTGCCAGCAGCCGGGGACTAGACAATGAGCAGTTCTTC; cdr3_aa: CASSRGLDNEQFF
v_call: TRBV5-1; clone_size: once; d_call: TRBD1; j_call: TRBJ2-1; cdr3_nt: TGCGCCAGCAGCTTGGGGGACAGGGCCAATGAGCAGTTCTTC; cdr3_aa: CASSLGDRANEQFF
v_call: TRBV2; clone_size: once; d_call: TRBD2; j_call: TRBJ2-2; cdr3_nt: TGTGCCATCTCTCCGGGACTAGGAAACACCGGGGAGCTGTTTTTT; cdr3_aa: CAISPGLGNTGELFF
v_call: TRBV30; clone_size: -; d_call: -; j_call: TRBJ2-7; cdr3_nt: TGTGCCTGGAGTCTCGGAGGGGACTCCTACGAGCAGTACTTC; cdr3_aa: CAWSLGGDSYEQYF
v_call: TRBV25-1; clone_size: -; d_call: TRBD1; j_call: TRBJ1-2; cdr3_nt: TGTGCCAGCCTTAATACAGGGGAAGCTAACTATGGCTACACCTTC; cdr3_aa: CASLNTGEANYGYTF
v_call: TRBV6-1; clone_size: once; d_call: -; j_call: TRBJ2-3; cdr3_nt: TGTGCCAGCAGTCTCGAGGGAACTAGCACAGATACGCAGTATTTT; cdr3_aa: CASSLEGTSTDTQYF
v_call: TRBV7-9; clone_size: -; d_call: -; j_call: TRBJ2-7; cdr3_nt: TGTGCCAGCAGCTTAGGATCGCGGTCCCTTCCCTACGAGCAGTACTTC; cdr3_aa: CASSLGSRSLPYEQYF
v_call: TRBV6-5; clone_size: -; d_call: -; j_call: TRBJ2-1; cdr3_nt: TGTGCCAGCAGATACGCGGGAAGGACCTACAATGAGCAGTTCTTC; cdr3_aa: CASRYAGRTYNEQFF
v_call: TRBV5-6; clone_size: -; d_call: -; j_call: TRBJ2-5; cdr3_nt: TGTGCCAGCAGCTTCCCAGGGAATCAAGAGACCCAGTACTTC; cdr3_aa: CASSFPGNQETQYF
v_call: TRBV7-8; clone_size: few; d_call: -; j_call: TRBJ2-5; cdr3_nt: TGTGCCAGCAGCCCGCCTGGGGGCGCCCAAGAGACCCAGTACTTC; cdr3_aa: CASSPPGGAQETQYF
v_call: TRBV4-1; clone_size: -; d_call: TRBD1; j_call: TRBJ2-5; cdr3_nt: TGCGCCAGCAGACCCATCCGGGACAGCCTTGGACAAGAGACCCAGTACTTC; cdr3_aa: CASRPIRDSLGQETQYF
v_call: TRBV11-2; clone_size: -; d_call: -; j_call: TRBJ1-1; cdr3_nt: TGTGCCAGCAGCTGGGACTGGAACACTGAAGCTTTCTTT; cdr3_aa: CASSWDWNTEAFF
v_call: TRBV4-3; clone_size: once; d_call: TRBD2; j_call: TRBJ2-1; cdr3_nt: TGCGCCAGCAGCCAAGAGACCCTAGCGGGAGGGGGTGAGCAGTTCTTC; cdr3_aa: CASSQETLAGGGEQFF
v_call: TRBV6-5; clone_size: few; d_call: TRBD1; j_call: TRBJ1-1; cdr3_nt: TGTGCCAGCAGTGCAACATCGACAGGGCTCGAAGCTTTCTTT; cdr3_aa: CASSATSTGLEAFF
v_call: TRBV7-3; clone_size: -; d_call: TRBD2; j_call: TRBJ2-5; cdr3_nt: TGTGCCAGCAGCTTTCAGCGGGGGACGGGAGAGACCCAGTACTTC; cdr3_aa: CASSFQRGTGETQYF
v_call: TRBV15; clone_size: -; d_call: -; j_call: TRBJ2-1; cdr3_nt: TGTGCCACCAGCCCACGGGATGAGCAGTTCTTC; cdr3_aa: CATSPRDEQFF
v_call: TRBV11-2; clone_size: -; d_call: -; j_call: TRBJ1-4; cdr3_nt: TGTGCCAGCAGCCCCGGACATCATGAAAAACTGTTTTTT; cdr3_aa: CASSPGHHEKLFF
v_call: TRBV5-6; clone_size: -; d_call: -; j_call: TRBJ2-7; cdr3_nt: TGTGCCAGCAGAACGACGGGAAGCTCCTACGAGCAGTACTTC; cdr3_aa: CASRTTGSSYEQYF
v_call: TRBV4-1; clone_size: few; d_call: -; j_call: TRBJ2-7; cdr3_nt: TGCGCCAGCAGCCATCCTGGGGGGTCCTACGAGCAGTACTTC; cdr3_aa: CASSHPGGSYEQYF
v_call: TRBV7-8; clone_size: -; d_call: -; j_call: TRBJ1-5; cdr3_nt: TGTGCCAGCAGCGACTACGGTCAGCCCCAGCATTTT; cdr3_aa: CASSDYGQPQHF
v_call: TRBV11-3; clone_size: -; d_call: -; j_call: TRBJ2-2; cdr3_nt: TGTGCCAGCAGCTTAGGGGGCTCCGGGGAGCTGTTTTTT; cdr3_aa: CASSLGGSGELFF
v_call: TRBV7-9; clone_size: -; d_call: -; j_call: TRBJ2-7; cdr3_nt: TGTGCCAGCAGCTTAGCGCGGTCTGCCTACGAGCAGTACTTC; cdr3_aa: CASSLARSAYEQYF
v_call: TRBV29-1; clone_size: -; d_call: -; j_call: TRBJ2-1; cdr3_nt: TGCAGCGTCGATCTTCAGGGGTATGAGCAGTTCTTC; cdr3_aa: CSVDLQGYEQFF
v_call: TRBV18; clone_size: -; d_call: TRBD1; j_call: TRBJ1-1; cdr3_nt: TGTGCCAGCTCACCCGCCCTACAGGGGGCGTCCGGAGCTTTCTTT; cdr3_aa: CASSPALQGASGAFF
v_call: TRBV7-9; clone_size: -; d_call: -; j_call: TRBJ2-4; cdr3_nt: TGTGCCAGCAGCTTAGTCGGACACCCCAAAAACATTCAGTACTTC; cdr3_aa: CASSLVGHPKNIQYF